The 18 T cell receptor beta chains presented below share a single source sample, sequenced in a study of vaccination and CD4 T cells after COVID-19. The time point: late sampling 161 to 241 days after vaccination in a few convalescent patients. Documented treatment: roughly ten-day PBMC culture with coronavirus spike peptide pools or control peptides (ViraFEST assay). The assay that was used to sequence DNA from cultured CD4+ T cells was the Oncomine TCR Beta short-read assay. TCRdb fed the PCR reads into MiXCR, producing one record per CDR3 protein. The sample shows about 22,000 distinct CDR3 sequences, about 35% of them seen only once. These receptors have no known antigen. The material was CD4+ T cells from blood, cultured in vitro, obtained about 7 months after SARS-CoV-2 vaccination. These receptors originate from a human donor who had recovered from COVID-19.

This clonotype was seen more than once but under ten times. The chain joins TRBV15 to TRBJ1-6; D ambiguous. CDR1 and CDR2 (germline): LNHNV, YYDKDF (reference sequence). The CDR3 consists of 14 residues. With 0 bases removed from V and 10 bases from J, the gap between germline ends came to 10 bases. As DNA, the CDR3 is TGTGCCACCAGCAGAGATTCCACCCAATCACCCCTCCACTTT. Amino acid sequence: CATSRDSTQSPLHF.

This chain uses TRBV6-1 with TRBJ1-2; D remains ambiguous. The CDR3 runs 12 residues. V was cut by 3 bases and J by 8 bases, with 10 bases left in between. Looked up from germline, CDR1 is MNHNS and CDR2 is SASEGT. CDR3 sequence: CASSEIGEGYTF. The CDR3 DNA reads TGTGCCAGCAGTGAGATCGGGGAGGGCTACACCTTC.

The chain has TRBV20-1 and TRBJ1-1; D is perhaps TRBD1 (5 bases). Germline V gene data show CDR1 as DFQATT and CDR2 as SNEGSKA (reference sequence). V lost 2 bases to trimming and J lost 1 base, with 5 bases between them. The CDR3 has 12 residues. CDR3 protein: CSARQGNTEAFF. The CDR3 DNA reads TGCAGTGCTAGACAGGGGAACACTGAAGCTTTCTTT.

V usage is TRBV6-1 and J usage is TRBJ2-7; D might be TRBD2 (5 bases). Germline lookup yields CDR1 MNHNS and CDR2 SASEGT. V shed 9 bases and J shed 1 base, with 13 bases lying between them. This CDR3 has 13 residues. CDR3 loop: CASGGLGSYEQYF. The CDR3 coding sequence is TGTGCCAGTGGCGGGTTGGGGTCCTACGAGCAGTACTTC.

CDR3 region: CASSYSRRSYGYTF. The CDR3 DNA is TGTGCCAGCAGTTACAGTCGCCGAAGCTATGGCTACACCTTC. This chain uses TRBV6-2 or TRBV6-3 with TRBJ1-2; no definite D call. The CDR3 is 14 amino acids. Deletions cut 2 bases from V and 4 bases from J, with 11 bases between. Per germline, CDR1 MNHEY and CDR2 SVGEGT.

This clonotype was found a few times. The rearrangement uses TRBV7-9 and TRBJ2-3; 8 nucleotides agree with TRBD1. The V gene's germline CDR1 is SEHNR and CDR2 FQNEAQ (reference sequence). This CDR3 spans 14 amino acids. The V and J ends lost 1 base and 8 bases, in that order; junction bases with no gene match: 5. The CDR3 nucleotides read TGTGCCAGCAGCTTAGATACCGGACAGGGTACGCAGTATTTT. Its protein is CASSLDTGQGTQYF.

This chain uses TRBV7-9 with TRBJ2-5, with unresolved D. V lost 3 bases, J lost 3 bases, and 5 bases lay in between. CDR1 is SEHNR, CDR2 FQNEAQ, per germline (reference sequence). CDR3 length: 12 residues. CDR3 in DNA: TGTGCCAGCAGCTTGGTCGAAGAGACCCAGTACTTC. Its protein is CASSLVEETQYF.

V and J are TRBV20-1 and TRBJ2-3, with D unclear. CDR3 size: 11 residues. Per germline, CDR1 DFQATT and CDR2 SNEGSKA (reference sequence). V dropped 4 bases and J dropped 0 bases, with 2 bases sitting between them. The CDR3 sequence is CSATSTDTQYF. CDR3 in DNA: TGCAGTGCTACTAGCACAGATACGCAGTATTTT.

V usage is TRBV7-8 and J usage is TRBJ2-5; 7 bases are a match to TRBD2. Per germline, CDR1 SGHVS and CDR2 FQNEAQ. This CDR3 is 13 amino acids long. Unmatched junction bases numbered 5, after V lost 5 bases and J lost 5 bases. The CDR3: CASSGRAVETQYF. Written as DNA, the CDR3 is TGTGCCAGCAGCGGGAGGGCCGTGGAGACCCAGTACTTC.

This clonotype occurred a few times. The DNA for the CDR3 is TGCAGTGCCCCGCCTGTGGGACAGACGGGAGGAAACACCATATATTTT. Its protein is CSAPPVGQTGGNTIYF. The J gene is TRBJ1-3, the V gene TRBV20-1, with TRBD1 identical over 7 bases. Per the germline V gene, CDR1 is DFQATT and CDR2 is SNEGSKA (reference sequence). V lost 6 bases and J lost 4; bases outside the gene matches: 15. The CDR3 spans 16 residues.

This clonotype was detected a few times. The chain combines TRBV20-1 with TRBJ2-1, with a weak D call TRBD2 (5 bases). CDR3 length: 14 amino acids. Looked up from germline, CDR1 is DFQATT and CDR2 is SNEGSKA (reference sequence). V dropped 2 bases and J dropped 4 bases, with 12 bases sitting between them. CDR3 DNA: TGCAGTGCTAGACTGGCGGGCCCTTACAATGAGCAGTTCTTC. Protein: CSARLAGPYNEQFF.

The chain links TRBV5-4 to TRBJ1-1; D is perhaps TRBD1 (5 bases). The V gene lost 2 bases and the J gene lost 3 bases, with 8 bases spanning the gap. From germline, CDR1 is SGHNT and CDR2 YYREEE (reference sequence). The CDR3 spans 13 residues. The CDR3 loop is CASSFGRDTEAFF. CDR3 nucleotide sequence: TGTGCCAGCAGCTTCGGCAGGGACACTGAAGCTTTCTTT. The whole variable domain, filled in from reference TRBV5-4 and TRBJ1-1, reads ETGVTQSPTHLIKTRGQQVTLRCSSQSGHNTVSWYQQALGQGPQFIFQYYREEENGRGNFPPRFSGLQFPNYSSELNVNALELDDSALYLCASSFGRDTEAFFGQGTRLTVV.

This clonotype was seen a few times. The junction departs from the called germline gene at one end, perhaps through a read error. The CDR3 protein is CASSLGYRETQYF. The CDR3 DNA is TGTGCCAGTAGCTTGGGCTATCGAGAGACCCAGTACTTC. V gene TRBV7-8 combines with J gene TRBJ2-5; D remains unclear. The CDR3 is 13 amino acids. CDR1 SGHVS and CDR2 FQNEAQ come from the germline V gene.

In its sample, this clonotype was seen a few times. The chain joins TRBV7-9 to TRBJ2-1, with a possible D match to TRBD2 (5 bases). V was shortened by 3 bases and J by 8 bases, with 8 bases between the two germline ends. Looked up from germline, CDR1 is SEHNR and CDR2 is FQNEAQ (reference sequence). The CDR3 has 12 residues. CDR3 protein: CASSFHGDEQFF. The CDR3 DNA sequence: TGTGCCAGCAGCTTTCACGGGGATGAGCAGTTCTTC. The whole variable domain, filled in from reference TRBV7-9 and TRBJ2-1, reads DTGVSQNPRHKITKRGQNVTFRCDPISEHNRLYWYRQTLGQGPEFLTYFQNEAQLEKSRLLSDRFSAERPKGSFSTLEIQRTEQGDSAMYLCASSFHGDEQFFGPGTRLTVL.

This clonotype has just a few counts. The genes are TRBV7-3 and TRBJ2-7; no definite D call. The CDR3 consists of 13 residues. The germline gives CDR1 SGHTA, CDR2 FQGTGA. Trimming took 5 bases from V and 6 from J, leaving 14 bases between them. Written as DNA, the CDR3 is TGTGCCAGCAGCCCGTCCACCTATGGCGAGCAGTACTTC. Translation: CASSPSTYGEQYF.

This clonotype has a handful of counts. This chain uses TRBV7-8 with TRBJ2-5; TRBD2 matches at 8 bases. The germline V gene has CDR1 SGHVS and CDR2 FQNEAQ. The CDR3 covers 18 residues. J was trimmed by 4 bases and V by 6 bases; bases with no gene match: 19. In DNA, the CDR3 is TGTGCCAGCAGTACTAGCTGGACGGGAGGGGGTATATTAGAGACCCAGTACTTC. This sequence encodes CASSTSWTGGGILETQYF.

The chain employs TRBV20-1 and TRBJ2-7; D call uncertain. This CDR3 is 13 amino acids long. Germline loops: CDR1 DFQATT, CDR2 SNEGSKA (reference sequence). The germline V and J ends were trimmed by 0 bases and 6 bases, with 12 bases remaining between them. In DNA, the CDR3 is TGCAGTGCTAGAGATGTGAGGTGGGTCGAGCAGTACTTC. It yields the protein CSARDVRWVEQYF.

CDR3 protein: CASSPGTTWGEQYF. In nucleotides, the CDR3 is TGTGCCAGCAGCCCCGGGACTACTTGGGGAGAGCAGTACTTC. The chain uses TRBV28 and TRBJ2-7, with TRBD2 identical over 7 bases. Trimming removed 6 bases from V and 7 bases from J; junction bases left unmatched: 12. The CDR3 consists of 14 residues. Germline V lookup: CDR1 MDHEN, CDR2 SYDVKM.